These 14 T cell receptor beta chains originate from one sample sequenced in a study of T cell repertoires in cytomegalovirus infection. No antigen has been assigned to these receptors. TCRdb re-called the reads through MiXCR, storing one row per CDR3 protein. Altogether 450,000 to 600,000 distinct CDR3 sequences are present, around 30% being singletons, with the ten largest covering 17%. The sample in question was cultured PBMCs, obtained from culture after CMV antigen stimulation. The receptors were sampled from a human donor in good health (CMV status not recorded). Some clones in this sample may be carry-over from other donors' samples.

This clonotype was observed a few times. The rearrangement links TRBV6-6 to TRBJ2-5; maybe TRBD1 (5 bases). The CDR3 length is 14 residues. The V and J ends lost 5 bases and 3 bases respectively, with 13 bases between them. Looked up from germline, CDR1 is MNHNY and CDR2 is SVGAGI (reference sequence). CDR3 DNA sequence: TGTGCCAGCAGTGACACAGGCCAAGAAGAGACCCAGTACTTC. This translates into CASSDTGQEETQYF.

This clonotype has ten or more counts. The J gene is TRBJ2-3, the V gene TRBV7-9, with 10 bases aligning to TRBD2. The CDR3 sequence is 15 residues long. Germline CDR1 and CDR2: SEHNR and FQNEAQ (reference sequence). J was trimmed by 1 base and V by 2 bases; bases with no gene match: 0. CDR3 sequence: CASSLLAGGTDTQYF. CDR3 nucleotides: TGTGCCAGCAGCTTACTAGCGGGGGGCACAGATACGCAGTATTTT.

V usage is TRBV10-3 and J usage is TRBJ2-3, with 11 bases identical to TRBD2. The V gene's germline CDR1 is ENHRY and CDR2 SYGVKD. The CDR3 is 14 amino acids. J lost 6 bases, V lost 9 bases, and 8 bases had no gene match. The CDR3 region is CAIRGTSGGDTQYF. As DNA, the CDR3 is TGTGCCATTCGGGGGACTAGCGGCGGCGATACGCAGTATTTT.

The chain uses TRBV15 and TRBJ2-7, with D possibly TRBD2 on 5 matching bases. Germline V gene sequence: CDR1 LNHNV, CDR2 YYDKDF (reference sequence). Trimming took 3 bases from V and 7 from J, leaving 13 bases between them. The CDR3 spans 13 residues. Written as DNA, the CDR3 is TGTGCCACCAGCAGGGACTTGGGTAGGGAGCAGTACGTC. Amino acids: CATSRDLGREQYV.

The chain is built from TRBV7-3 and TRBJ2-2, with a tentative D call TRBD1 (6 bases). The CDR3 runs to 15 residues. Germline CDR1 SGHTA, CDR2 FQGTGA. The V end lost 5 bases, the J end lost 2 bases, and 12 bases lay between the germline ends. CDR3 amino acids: CASSPRTENTGELFF. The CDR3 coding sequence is TGTGCCAGCAGCCCCAGGACAGAAAACACCGGGGAGCTGTTTTTT.

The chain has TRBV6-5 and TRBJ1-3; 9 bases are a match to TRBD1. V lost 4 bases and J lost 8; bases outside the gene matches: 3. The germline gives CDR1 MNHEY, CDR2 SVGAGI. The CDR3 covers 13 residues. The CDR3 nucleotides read TGTGCCAGCAGTTTACAGGGGGCACACACCATATATTTT. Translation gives CASSLQGAHTIYF.

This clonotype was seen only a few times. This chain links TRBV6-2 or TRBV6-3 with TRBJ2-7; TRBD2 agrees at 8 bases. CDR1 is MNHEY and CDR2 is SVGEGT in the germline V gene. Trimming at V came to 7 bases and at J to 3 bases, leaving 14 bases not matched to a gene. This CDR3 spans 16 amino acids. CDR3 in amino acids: CASMRNPGTSVYEQYV. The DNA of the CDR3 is TGTGCCAGCATGAGGAATCCGGGGACTAGTGTCTACGAGCAGTACGTC.

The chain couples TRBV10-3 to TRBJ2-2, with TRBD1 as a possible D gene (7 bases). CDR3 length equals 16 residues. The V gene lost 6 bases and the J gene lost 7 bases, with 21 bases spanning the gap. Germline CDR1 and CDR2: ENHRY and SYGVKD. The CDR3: CAISRGGDSRNGELFF. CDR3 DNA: TGTGCCATCAGCAGAGGCGGGGACAGCCGGAACGGGGAGCTGTTTTTT.

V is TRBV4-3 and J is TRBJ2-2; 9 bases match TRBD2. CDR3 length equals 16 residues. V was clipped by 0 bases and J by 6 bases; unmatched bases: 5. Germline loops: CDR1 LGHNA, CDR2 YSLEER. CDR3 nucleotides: TGCGCCAGCAGCCAAGAGAGCGGGAGGCGGTCCGGGGAGCTGTTTTTT. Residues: CASSQESGRRSGELFF.

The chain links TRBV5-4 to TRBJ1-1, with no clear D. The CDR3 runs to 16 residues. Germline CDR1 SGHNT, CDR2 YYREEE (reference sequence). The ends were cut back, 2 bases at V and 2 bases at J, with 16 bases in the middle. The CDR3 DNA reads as TGTGCCAGCAGCTTACTGGCTTCTGCGGGAAACACTGAAGCTTTCTTT. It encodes CASSLLASAGNTEAFF.

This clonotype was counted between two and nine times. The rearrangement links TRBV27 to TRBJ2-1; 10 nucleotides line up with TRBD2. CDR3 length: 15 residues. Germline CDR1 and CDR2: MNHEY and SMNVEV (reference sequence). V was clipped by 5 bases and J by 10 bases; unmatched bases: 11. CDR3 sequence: CASSITSGAQSEQFF. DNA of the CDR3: TGTGCCAGCAGTATTACTAGCGGGGCCCAATCGGAGCAGTTCTTC.

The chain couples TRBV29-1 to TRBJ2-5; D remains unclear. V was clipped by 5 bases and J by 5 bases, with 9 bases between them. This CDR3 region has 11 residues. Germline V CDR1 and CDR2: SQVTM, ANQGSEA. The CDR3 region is CSVKTAETQYF. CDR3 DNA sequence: TGCAGCGTTAAGACCGCGGAGACCCAGTACTTC.

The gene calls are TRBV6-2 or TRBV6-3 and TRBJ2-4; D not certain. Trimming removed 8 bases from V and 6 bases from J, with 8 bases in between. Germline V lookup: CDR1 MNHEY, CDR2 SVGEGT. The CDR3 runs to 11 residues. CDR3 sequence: CASAEGNIQYF. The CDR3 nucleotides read TGTGCCAGCGCAGAAGGAAACATTCAGTACTTC.

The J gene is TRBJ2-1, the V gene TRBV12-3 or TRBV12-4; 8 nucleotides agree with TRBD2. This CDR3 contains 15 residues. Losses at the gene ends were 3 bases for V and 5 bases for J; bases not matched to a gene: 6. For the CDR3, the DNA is TGTGCCAGCAGTTTTTTTACTAGCGGTAACAATGAGCAGTTCTTC. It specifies CASSFFTSGNNEQFF.